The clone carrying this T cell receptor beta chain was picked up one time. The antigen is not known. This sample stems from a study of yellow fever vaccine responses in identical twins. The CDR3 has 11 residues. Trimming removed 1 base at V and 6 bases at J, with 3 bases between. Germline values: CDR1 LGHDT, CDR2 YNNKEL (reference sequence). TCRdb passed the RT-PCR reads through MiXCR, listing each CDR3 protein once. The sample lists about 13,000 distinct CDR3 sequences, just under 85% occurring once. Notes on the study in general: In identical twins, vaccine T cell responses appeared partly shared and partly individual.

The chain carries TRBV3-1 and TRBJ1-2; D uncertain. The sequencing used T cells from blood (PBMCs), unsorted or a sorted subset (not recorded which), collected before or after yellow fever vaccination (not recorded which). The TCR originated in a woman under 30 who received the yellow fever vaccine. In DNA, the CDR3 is TGTGCCAGCAGCCAAGTCGATGGCTACACCTTC. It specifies CASSQVDGYTF.